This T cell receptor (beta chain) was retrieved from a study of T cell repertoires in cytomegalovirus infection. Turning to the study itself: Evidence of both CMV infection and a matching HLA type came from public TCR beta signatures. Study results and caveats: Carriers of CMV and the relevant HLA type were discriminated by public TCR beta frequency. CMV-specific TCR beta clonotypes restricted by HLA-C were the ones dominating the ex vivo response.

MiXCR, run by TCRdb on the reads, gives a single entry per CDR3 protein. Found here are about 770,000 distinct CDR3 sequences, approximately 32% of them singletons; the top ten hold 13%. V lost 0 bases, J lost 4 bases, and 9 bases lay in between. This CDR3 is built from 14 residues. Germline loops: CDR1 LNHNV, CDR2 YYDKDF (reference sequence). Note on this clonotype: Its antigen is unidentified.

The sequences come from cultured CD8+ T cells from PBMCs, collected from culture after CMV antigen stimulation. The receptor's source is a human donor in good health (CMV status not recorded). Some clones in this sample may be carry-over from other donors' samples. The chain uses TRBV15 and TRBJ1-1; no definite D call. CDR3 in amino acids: CATSRDRSVTEAFF. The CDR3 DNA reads TGTGCCACCAGCAGAGATAGGTCAGTCACTGAAGCTTTCTTT.